Listed below are T cell receptor beta chains from one sample, sequenced in a study of T cells in tumors after PD-1 blockade. TCRdb keeps only in-frame clones here, not all; method: immunoSEQ multiplex PCR. The sample yields 30,000 to 40,000 clones, 78% seen once. This material consisted of PBMCs, taken before anti-PD-1 treatment. These receptors all stem from a human donor with basal cell carcinoma. Each CDR3 is given with its conserved first and last residue. A D gene is named only where the DNA matches it firmly. Only part of the rows carry a size: once, few, many, or a class if the clone is expanded.

d_gene	v_gene	j_gene	abundance	CDR3aa	CDR3nt
TRBD2	TRBV20-1	TRBJ2-5	NA	CSASKTSVQETQYF	TGCAGTGCTAGTAAGACTAGCGTCCAAGAGACCCAGTACTTC
NA	TRBV2	TRBJ2-3	NA	CASSDRGGPDTQYF	TGTGCCAGCAGTGACAGGGGTGGGCCAGATACGCAGTATTTT
NA	TRBV19	TRBJ2-1	NA	CASSIDLFGGGNEQFF	TGTGCCAGTAGTATAGATCTATTTGGGGGTGGGAATGAGCAGTTCTTC
NA	TRBV5-1	TRBJ1-1	few	CASSLDRLNTEAFF	TGCGCCAGCAGCTTGGACAGACTGAACACTGAAGCTTTCTTT
NA	TRBV27	TRBJ1-1	few	CASSLSGSLEGTEAFF	TGTGCCAGCAGTTTGAGTGGCTCCCTCGAGGGCACTGAAGCTTTCTTT
NA	TRBV3-1/TRBV3-2	TRBJ1-6	NA	CASSQPWVYNSPLHF	TGTGCCAGCAGCCAACCCTGGGTCTATAATTCACCCCTCCACTTT
NA	TRBV28	TRBJ2-7	NA	CASSFRSGEGYEQYF	TGTGCCAGCAGTTTTAGGTCGGGAGAAGGATACGAGCAGTACTTC
NA	TRBV14	TRBJ1-2	many	CASSHGTGMGYGYTF	TGTGCCAGCAGCCATGGTACAGGGATGGGCTATGGCTACACCTTC
TRBD2	TRBV4-1	TRBJ2-5	NA	CASSHRRGGETQYF	TGCGCCAGCAGCCACCGACGGGGGGGAGAGACCCAGTACTTC
NA	TRBV9	TRBJ2-3	once	CASSQSGSTDTQYF	TGTGCCAGCAGCCAAAGCGGTAGCACAGATACGCAGTATTTT
NA	TRBV3-1/TRBV3-2	TRBJ1-1	NA	CASSRGVYTEAFF	TGTGCCAGCAGCCGGGGGGTGTATACTGAAGCTTTCTTT
TRBD2	TRBV6-5	TRBJ2-1	NA	CASRDRSGSRNEQFF	TGTGCCAGCAGAGATAGGAGCGGGAGTCGCAATGAGCAGTTCTTC
NA	TRBV29-1	TRBJ1-2	NA	CSVDNGYTF	TGCAGCGTTGATAATGGCTACACCTTC
TRBD2	TRBV7-3	TRBJ2-1	NA	CASSSGLAGPFNEQFF	TGTGCCAGCAGCTCCGGACTAGCGGGCCCCTTCAATGAGCAGTTCTTC
NA	TRBV12-5	TRBJ2-1	NA	CASGLELQGYEQFF	TGTGCTAGTGGTTTGGAGCTCCAGGGGTATGAGCAGTTCTTC
TRBD1	TRBV5-6	TRBJ2-3	NA	CASSSAGTGDLDTQYF	TGTGCCAGCAGCTCAGCGGGGACAGGGGATTTGGATACGCAGTATTTT
NA	TRBV7-6	TRBJ2-1	NA	CASSLQREQFF	TGTGCCAGCAGCCTCCAGCGGGAGCAGTTCTTC
NA	TRBV9	TRBJ2-1	once	CASSGAAESTYNEQFF	TGTGCCAGCAGCGGCGCCGCTGAGAGCACCTACAATGAGCAGTTCTTC
TRBD1	TRBV29-1	TRBJ2-3	few	CSAPQGATDTQYF	TGCAGCGCCCCACAGGGGGCTACAGATACGCAGTATTTT
NA	TRBV30	TRBJ1-2	NA	CAWSVGQHYGYTF	TGTGCCTGGAGTGTAGGCCAGCACTATGGCTACACCTTC
TRBD1	TRBV11-3	TRBJ1-2	NA	CASSGQGQEYGYTF	TGTGCCAGCAGCGGACAGGGACAGGAGTATGGCTACACCTTC
NA	TRBV19	TRBJ2-6	NA	CASRSPGAGANVLTF	TGTGCCAGTAGGAGCCCGGGGGCCGGGGCCAACGTCCTGACTTTC
NA	TRBV4-1	TRBJ2-6	NA	CASSRGGGIQPGANVLTF	TGCGCCAGCAGCCGAGGGGGGGGAATCCAACCTGGGGCCAACGTCCTGACTTTC
NA	TRBV7-2	TRBJ2-1	NA	CASSLGYNSYNEQFF	TGTGCCAGCAGCTTAGGGTACAACTCCTACAATGAGCAGTTCTTC
NA	TRBV4-3	TRBJ1-2	NA	CASSQDAGSLRYGYTF	TGCGCCAGCAGCCAAGATGCCGGCAGCCTAAGATATGGCTACACCTTC
NA	TRBV7-2	TRBJ1-4	NA	CASSPTARGSNEKLFF	TGTGCCAGCAGCCCGACGGCCCGGGGGTCTAATGAAAAACTGTTTTTT
NA	TRBV3-1/TRBV3-2	TRBJ2-1	once	CASSPYAVSYNEQFF	TGTGCCAGCAGCCCCTACGCGGTCTCCTACAATGAGCAGTTCTTC
TRBD2	TRBV7-2	TRBJ2-3	NA	CASSFVSGGGTDTQYF	TGTGCCAGCAGCTTCGTCAGCGGGGGGGGCACAGATACGCAGTATTTT
NA	TRBV2	TRBJ2-1	NA	CASSPGLTAYNEQFF	TGTGCCAGCAGTCCGGGACTCACAGCCTACAATGAGCAGTTCTTC
TRBD2	TRBV2	TRBJ2-3	NA	CASSGDLAGRQYF	TGTGCCAGCAGTGGGGACTTAGCGGGTAGACAGTATTTT
NA	TRBV3-1/TRBV3-2	TRBJ2-6	NA	CASSLEDSWGDPGANVLTF	TGTGCCAGCAGCCTCGAGGACAGTTGGGGTGATCCTGGGGCCAACGTCCTGACTTTC
TRBD1	TRBV15	TRBJ1-6	NA	CATSRGGQGARNSPLHF	TGTGCCACCAGCAGAGGGGGACAGGGGGCTCGAAATTCACCCCTCCACTTT
TRBD2	TRBV28	TRBJ2-3	NA	CASSLGTSGATDTQYF	TGTGCCAGCAGTTTGGGGACTAGCGGGGCGACAGATACGCAGTATTTT
NA	TRBV28	TRBJ2-7	NA	CASSFGYEQYF	TGTGCCAGCAGTTTTGGCTACGAGCAGTACTTC
NA	TRBV12-3/TRBV12-4	TRBJ1-5	NA	CASSFSRDQPQHF	TGTGCCAGCAGTTTCTCCAGGGATCAGCCCCAGCATTTT
NA	TRBV11-3	TRBJ1-1	NA	CASSLHPGNTEAFF	TGTGCCAGCAGCTTACATCCCGGGAACACTGAAGCTTTCTTT
TRBD2	TRBV20-1	TRBJ2-3	NA	CSASGASGMKASTDTQYF	TGCAGTGCTAGTGGCGCTAGCGGGATGAAAGCTAGCACAGATACGCAGTATTTT
TRBD2	TRBV7-2	TRBJ2-3	few	CASSSPLRGLATRTNTQYF	TGTGCCAGCAGCTCCCCCCTCCGGGGACTAGCGACTCGCACAAATACGCAGTATTTT
TRBD1	TRBV6-5	TRBJ2-3	NA	CASSYSGTGVRDTQYF	TGTGCCAGCAGTTACTCGGGGACAGGGGTCAGGGATACGCAGTATTTT
NA	TRBV28	TRBJ1-4	NA	CASSLDGWVLFF	TGTGCCAGCAGTTTAGATGGGTGGGTACTGTTTTTT
NA	TRBV7-9	TRBJ2-7	few	CASSPGGLPNEQYF	TGTGCCAGCAGCCCGGGGGGCTTACCCAACGAGCAGTACTTC
NA	TRBV5-6	TRBJ1-6	once	CASSRAGMTYNSPLHF	TGTGCCAGCAGCCGGGCGGGTATGACCTATAATTCACCCCTCCACTTT
NA	TRBV19	TRBJ1-1	NA	CASRRGTSNTEAFF	TGTGCCAGTAGACGAGGGACTAGCAACACTGAAGCTTTCTTT
NA	TRBV2	TRBJ1-3	NA	CASSDPGPSSGNTIYF	TGTGCCAGCAGTGACCCTGGACCGTCCTCTGGAAACACCATATATTTT
TRBD2	TRBV11-3	TRBJ2-5	once	CASSLSGGTETQYF	TGTGCCAGCAGCTTATCCGGGGGGACAGAGACCCAGTACTTC
TRBD2	TRBV4-2	TRBJ2-1	NA	CASSPSLQRGGSEQFF	TGTGCCAGCAGCCCCTCACTCCAGCGGGGGGGCAGCGAGCAGTTCTTC
NA	TRBV2	TRBJ2-1	NA	CASGTFSYNEQFF	TGTGCCAGTGGGACATTCTCCTACAATGAGCAGTTCTTC
NA	TRBV30	TRBJ2-1	NA	CAWSVRDTANEQFF	TGTGCCTGGAGTGTACGAGACACGGCAAATGAGCAGTTCTTC
NA	TRBV6-5	TRBJ1-5	few	CASSMGTELPQHF	TGTGCCAGCAGCATGGGCACGGAACTTCCCCAGCATTTT
TRBD1	TRBV7-3	TRBJ2-5	NA	CASSYDRGGETQYF	TGTGCCAGCAGCTATGACAGGGGCGGGGAGACCCAGTACTTC
NA	TRBV14	TRBJ2-7	NA	CASSQQGGPYEQYF	TGTGCCAGCAGCCAACAGGGGGGACCCTACGAGCAGTACTTC
NA	TRBV7-6	TRBJ2-3	NA	CASSLDASAGPPYF	TGTGCCAGCAGCTTAGATGCGTCCGCGGGCCCGCCGTATTTT
TRBD1	TRBV15	TRBJ1-1	NA	CATSRGTGGVSEAFF	TGTGCCACCAGCAGAGGGACAGGGGGGGTAAGTGAAGCTTTCTTT